Detailed here is one TCR beta chain. The antigen is undetermined. These data are taken from a study of T cell responses to AZD1222 COVID-19 vaccine. Whole-study findings and limits: Regions left unmutated in variants are reportedly the target of nearly half of spike-specific TCRs. Donors in the cohort were predominantly white British and more often female, and clonal diversity was possibly underestimated. No day 14 peak samples; only post-peak repertoires were characterized.

TCRdb's table, derived via immunoSEQ multiplex PCR, lists solely in-frame clones and lacks some. The profile shows hundreds of thousands of clones, 85% to 95% of them singletons. The receptor was derived from an adult in good health. The input for sequencing was peripheral blood, taken on day 0 of MenACWY control vaccination.

CDR3 sequence (DNA): TGTGCCAGTAGCACAGAATACTATGGCTACACCTTC. Protein: CASSTEYYGYTF. The V call is TRBV19, the J call TRBJ1-2; D gene unclear. This CDR3 spans 12 amino acids. V lost 6 bases and J 3 bases, leaving 8 bases between the germline ends. Per germline, CDR1 LNHDA and CDR2 SQIVND (reference sequence).